One and the same sample provided the 13 T cell receptor beta chains below, sequenced in a study of graft-versus-host responses after intestinal transplantation. For these TCRs, the target antigens are not known. The method was immunoSEQ multiplex PCR; TCRdb's version includes in-frame clones alone and lacks a portion of them. The sample includes roughly 80,000 clones, roughly 91% seen only once; the top ten take under 9.5%. This sample comprised unstimulated CD8+ T cells sorted from spleen or lymph node cells, obtained before transplant. The receptor source for this set is a human donor who was the organ donor for an intestinal transplant.

The chain employs TRBV7-2 and TRBJ2-7; D gene uncertain. V dropped 3 bases and J dropped 3 bases, with 9 bases sitting between them. The CDR3 length is 13 residues. Germline V CDR1 and CDR2: SGHTA, FQGNSA. The CDR3 DNA follows: TGTGCCAGCAGCTTCGGTGACGGCTACGAGCAGTACTTC. This sequence encodes CASSFGDGYEQYF.

The chain couples TRBV7-9 to TRBJ1-1; D not certain. The length of the CDR3 is 13 residues. The germline gives CDR1 SEHNR, CDR2 FQNEAQ (reference sequence). Trimming stripped 1 base from V and 2 bases from J, with 5 bases between. The CDR3: CASSLVVNTEAFF. The CDR3 DNA reads as TGTGCCAGCAGCTTAGTGGTAAACACTGAAGCTTTCTTT.

CDR3 coding DNA: TGTGCCAGTTTCCAGGGGATGACCTATGGCTACACCTTC. This gives the protein CASFQGMTYGYTF. V gene TRBV19 combines with J gene TRBJ1-2; the D gene is possibly TRBD1 (6 bases). Germline V gene lookup returns CDR1 LNHDA and CDR2 SQIVND (reference sequence). V was clipped by 8 bases and J by 4 bases, with 14 bases between them. This CDR3 comprises 13 residues.

The chain has TRBV14 and TRBJ2-7; a weak D match, TRBD2 (6 bases). Germline V gene data show CDR1 as SGHDN and CDR2 as FVKESK. The CDR3 has 15 amino acids. V lost 1 base and J lost 7, with 17 bases in between. The CDR3, as DNA: TGTGCCAGCAGCCAAGTTGCGGGACGTAGAGTTGAGCAGTACTTC. It yields the protein CASSQVAGRRVEQYF.

The chain's CDR3 is CATSRAYGTLLKGYTF. CDR3 sequence (DNA): TGTGCCACCAGCAGAGCTTACGGGACACTCCTTAAAGGCTACACCTTC. This chain uses TRBV15 with TRBJ1-2; tentatively, D is TRBD1 (6 bases). CDR3 length equals 16 residues. Germline values: CDR1 LNHNV, CDR2 YYDKDF (reference sequence). V was trimmed by 1 base and J by 8 bases, leaving 20 bases between them.

This rearrangement joins TRBV28 to TRBJ1-5, with 7 bases identical to TRBD1. J lost 6 bases, V lost 5 bases, and 7 bases had no gene match. CDR1 MDHEN and CDR2 SYDVKM come from the germline V gene. The length of the CDR3 is 14 residues. CDR3 sequence reads: CASSLRQGVQPQHF. As DNA, the CDR3 is TGTGCCAGCAGTCTCCGACAGGGTGTTCAGCCCCAGCATTTT.

V usage is TRBV27 and J usage is TRBJ1-2, with 7 bases aligning to TRBD1. The CDR3 contains 16 residues. Germline CDR1 is MNHEY and CDR2 is SMNVEV (reference sequence). V dropped 3 bases and J dropped 5; count of bases not matched to a gene: 12. CDR3 in amino acids: CASSLIVSGQLYGYTF. The CDR3, as DNA: TGTGCCAGCAGTTTGATTGTGTCGGGACAGTTATATGGCTACACCTTC.

V gene TRBV6-9 combines with J gene TRBJ2-1, with D perhaps TRBD1 (5 bases). Germline V gene sequence: CDR1 MNHGY, CDR2 SVAAGI. V was shortened by 9 bases and J by 9 bases, with 18 bases between the two germline ends. This CDR3 comprises 13 residues. The CDR3 coding sequence is TGTGCCAGTTCCTTCGGCAGGGCCAGTGAGCAGTTCTTC. Translating it yields CASSFGRASEQFF.

This clone appeared a few times. The V and J genes are TRBV7-8 and TRBJ1-4; 9 bases are a match to TRBD1. Germline-derived CDR1 and CDR2 are SGHVS and FQNEAQ. V trimming: 5 bases; J trimming: 8 bases; junction bases outside the gene matches: 15. This CDR3 is built from 17 residues. Here the CDR3 DNA reads TGTGCCAGCAGCCCCGGGACAGGGTTTCCCCCATCAGAAAAACTGTTTTTT. Protein sequence: CASSPGTGFPPSEKLFF.

The rearrangement uses TRBV18 and TRBJ2-7; weak D call: TRBD1 (5 bases). With 3 bases removed from V and 4 bases from J, the gap between germline ends came to 16 bases. The CDR3 consists of 15 residues. The V gene's germline CDR1 is KGHSH and CDR2 LQKENI. CDR3 in amino acids: CASSPAGHDDYEQYF. DNA for the CDR3: TGTGCCAGCTCACCTGCTGGACACGACGATTACGAGCAGTACTTC.

The chain carries TRBV30 and TRBJ2-5; D not resolved. The V gene's germline CDR1 is GTSNPN and CDR2 SVGIG (reference sequence). V lost 8 bases and J 5 bases, leaving 15 bases between the germline ends. The CDR3 is 12 amino acids. The CDR3 nucleotides read TGTGCCGGGGATCTGGTGGGGGAGACCCAGTACTTC. Translating gives CAGDLVGETQYF.

The chain recombines TRBV28 with TRBJ2-7; TRBD1 agrees at 12 bases. CDR1 is MDHEN, CDR2 SYDVKM, per germline. Unmatched junction bases numbered 1, after V lost 4 bases and J lost 6 bases. The CDR3 has 13 residues. The CDR3 DNA reads as TGTGCCAGCAGTTGGGACAGGGGGCGCGAGCAGTACTTC. This gives the protein CASSWDRGREQYF.

This sequence joins TRBV25-1 and TRBJ2-7; D uncertain. V lost 3 bases to trimming and J lost 0 bases, with 9 bases between them. The CDR3 is made up of 14 amino acids. The V gene's germline CDR1 is MGHDK and CDR2 SYGVNS. CDR3 sequence: CASSDFTGSYEQYF. In DNA form, the CDR3 reads TGTGCCAGCAGTGATTTCACGGGCTCCTACGAGCAGTACTTC.